What follows describes a single TCR beta chain. The data are from a study of blood T cell repertoires in COVID-19. Turning to the study itself: From T cells, B-cell-depleted T cells, or PBMCs came the material, which was cDNA or gDNA.

Under the authors' procedure: Counts of nucleated cells, estimated from reference gene primer amplification, were obtained. The data were produced by immunoSEQ multiplex PCR, yet TCRdb's version contains in-frame clones alone and is incomplete. From that table come the V and J calls and clone size; the DNA was used to work out D and trimming. Of 300,000 to 350,000 clones in the sample, about 86% were seen once. The germline V and J ends were trimmed by 3 bases and 0 bases, with 18 bases remaining between them. The CDR3 contains 18 residues. Germline CDR1 MGHRA, CDR2 YSYEKL. The participants were between roughly 18 and 90 years old and came from under 25 US areas. Each participant's cohort was designated according to participant-reported clinical history.

The sequencing sample was made of PBMCs or T cells enriched from blood (not recorded which). This chain links TRBV4-1 with TRBJ1-5, with TRBD1 as a possible D gene (5 bases). This clonotype was sampled from a woman in her 40s with acute COVID-19. The CDR3 region is CASSQPILGLYSNQPQHF. The CDR3 bases are TGCGCCAGCAGCCAGCCAATCTTGGGGCTTTATAGCAATCAGCCCCAGCATTTT.